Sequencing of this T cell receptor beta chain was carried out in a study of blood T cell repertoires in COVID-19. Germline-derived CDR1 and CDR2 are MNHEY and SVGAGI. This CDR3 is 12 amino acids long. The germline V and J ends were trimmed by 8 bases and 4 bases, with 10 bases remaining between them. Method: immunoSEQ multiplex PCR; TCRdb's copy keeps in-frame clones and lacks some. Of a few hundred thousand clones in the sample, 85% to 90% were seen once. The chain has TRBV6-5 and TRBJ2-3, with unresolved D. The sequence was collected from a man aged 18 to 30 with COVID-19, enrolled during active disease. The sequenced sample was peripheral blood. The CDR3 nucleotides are TGTGCCAGCCGTTCTACGGCAGATACGCAGTATTTT. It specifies CASRSTADTQYF.